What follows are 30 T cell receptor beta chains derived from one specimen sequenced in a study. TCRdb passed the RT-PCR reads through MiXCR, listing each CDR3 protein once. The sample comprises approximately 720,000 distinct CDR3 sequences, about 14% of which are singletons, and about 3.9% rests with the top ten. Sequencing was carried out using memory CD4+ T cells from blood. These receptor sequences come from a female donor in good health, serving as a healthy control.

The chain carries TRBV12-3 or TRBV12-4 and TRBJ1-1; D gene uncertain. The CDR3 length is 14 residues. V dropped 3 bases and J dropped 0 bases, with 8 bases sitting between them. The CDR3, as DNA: TGTGCCAGCAGTTTCTTCGGCTTGAACACTGAAGCTTTCTTT. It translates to CASSFFGLNTEAFF.

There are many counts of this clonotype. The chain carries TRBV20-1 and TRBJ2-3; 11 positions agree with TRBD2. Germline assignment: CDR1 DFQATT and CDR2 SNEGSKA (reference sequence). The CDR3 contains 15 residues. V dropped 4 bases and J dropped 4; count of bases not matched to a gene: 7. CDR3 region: CSAIHTSGGADTQYF. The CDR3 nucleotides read TGCAGTGCTATCCATACTAGCGGGGGCGCAGATACGCAGTATTTT.

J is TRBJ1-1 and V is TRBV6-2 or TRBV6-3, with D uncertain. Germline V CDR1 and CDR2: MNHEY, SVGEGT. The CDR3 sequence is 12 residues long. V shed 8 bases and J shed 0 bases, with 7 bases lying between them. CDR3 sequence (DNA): TGTGCCAGCGCAAATTTGAACACTGAAGCTTTCTTT. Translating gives CASANLNTEAFF.

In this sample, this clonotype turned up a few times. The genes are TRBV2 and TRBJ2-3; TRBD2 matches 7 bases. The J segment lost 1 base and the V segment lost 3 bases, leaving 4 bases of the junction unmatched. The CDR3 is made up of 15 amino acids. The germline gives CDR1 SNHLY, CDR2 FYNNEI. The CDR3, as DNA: TGTGCCAGCAGTGAGGAGCTAGCGGGCACAGATACGCAGTATTTT. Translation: CASSEELAGTDTQYF.

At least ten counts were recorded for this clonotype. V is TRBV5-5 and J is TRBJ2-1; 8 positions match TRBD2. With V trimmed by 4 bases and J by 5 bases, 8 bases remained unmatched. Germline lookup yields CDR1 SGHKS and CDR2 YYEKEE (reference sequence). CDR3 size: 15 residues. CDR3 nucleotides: TGTGCCAGCAGCACCCCTGAGCGGGGGCACAATGAGCAGTTCTTC. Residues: CASSTPERGHNEQFF. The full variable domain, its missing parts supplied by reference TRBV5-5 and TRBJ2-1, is DAGVTQSPTHLIKTRGQQVTLRCSPISGHKSVSWYQQVLGQGPQFIFQYYEKEERGRGNFPDRFSARQFPNYSSELNVNALLLGDSALYLCASSTPERGHNEQFFGPGTRLTVL.

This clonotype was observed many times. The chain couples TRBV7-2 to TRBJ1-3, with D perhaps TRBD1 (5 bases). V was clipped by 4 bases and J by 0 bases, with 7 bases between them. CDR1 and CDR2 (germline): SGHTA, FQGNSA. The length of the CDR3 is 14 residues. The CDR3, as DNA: TGTGCCAGCAGCTCAGGGTTCTCTGGAAACACCATATATTTT. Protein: CASSSGFSGNTIYF.

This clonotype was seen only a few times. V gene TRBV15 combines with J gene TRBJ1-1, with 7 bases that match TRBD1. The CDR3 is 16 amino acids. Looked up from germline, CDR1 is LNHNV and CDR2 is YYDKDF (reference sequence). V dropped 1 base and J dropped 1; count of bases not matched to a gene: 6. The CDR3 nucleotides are TGTGCCACCAGCAGAGTCCAGGGGACAGAGAACACTGAAGCTTTCTTT. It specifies CATSRVQGTENTEAFF. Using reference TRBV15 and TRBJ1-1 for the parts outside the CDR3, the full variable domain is DAMVIQNPRYQVTQFGKPVTLSCSQTLNHNVMYWYQQKSSQAPKLLFHYYDKDFNNEADTPDNFQSRRPNTSFCFLDIRSPGLGDTAMYLCATSRVQGTENTEAFFGQGTRLTVV.

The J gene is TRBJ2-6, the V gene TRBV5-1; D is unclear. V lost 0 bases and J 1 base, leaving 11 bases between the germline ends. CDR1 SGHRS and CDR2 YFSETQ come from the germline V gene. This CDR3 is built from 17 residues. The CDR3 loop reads CASSLGGDTSGANVLTF. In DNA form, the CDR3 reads TGCGCCAGCAGCTTGGGGGGTGACACTTCTGGGGCCAACGTCCTGACTTTC.

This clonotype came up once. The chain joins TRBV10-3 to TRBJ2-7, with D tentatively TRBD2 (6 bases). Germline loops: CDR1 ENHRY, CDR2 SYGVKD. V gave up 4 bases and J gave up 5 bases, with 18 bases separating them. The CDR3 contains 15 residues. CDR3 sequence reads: CAISVNLARADEQYF. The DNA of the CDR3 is TGTGCCATCAGTGTCAATCTAGCGCGGGCCGACGAGCAGTACTTC.

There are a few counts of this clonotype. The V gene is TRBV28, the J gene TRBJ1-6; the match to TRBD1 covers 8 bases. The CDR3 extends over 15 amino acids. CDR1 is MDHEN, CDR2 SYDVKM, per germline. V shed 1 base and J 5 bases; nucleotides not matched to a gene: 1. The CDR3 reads CASSLLDRDNSPLHF. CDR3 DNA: TGTGCCAGCAGTTTATTGGACAGGGATAATTCACCCCTCCACTTT. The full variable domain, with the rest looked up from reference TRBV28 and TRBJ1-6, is DVKVTQSSRYLVKRTGEKVFLECVQDMDHENMFWYRQDPGLGLRLIYFSYDVKMKEKGDIPEGYSVSREKKERFSLILESASTNQTSMYLCASSLLDRDNSPLHFGNGTRLTVT.

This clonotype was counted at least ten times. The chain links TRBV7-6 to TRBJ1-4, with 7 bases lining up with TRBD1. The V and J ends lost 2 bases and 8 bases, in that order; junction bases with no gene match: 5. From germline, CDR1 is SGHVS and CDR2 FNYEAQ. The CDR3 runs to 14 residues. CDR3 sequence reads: CASSLMAGGEKLFF. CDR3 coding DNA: TGTGCCAGCAGCTTAATGGCAGGGGGAGAAAAACTGTTTTTT.

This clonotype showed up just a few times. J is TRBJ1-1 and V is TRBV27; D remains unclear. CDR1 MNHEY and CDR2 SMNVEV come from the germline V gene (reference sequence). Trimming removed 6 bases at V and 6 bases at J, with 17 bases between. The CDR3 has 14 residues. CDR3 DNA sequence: TGTGCCAGCAGCCCGGACCGCCGAACTTCTGAAGCTTTCTTT. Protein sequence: CASSPDRRTSEAFF.

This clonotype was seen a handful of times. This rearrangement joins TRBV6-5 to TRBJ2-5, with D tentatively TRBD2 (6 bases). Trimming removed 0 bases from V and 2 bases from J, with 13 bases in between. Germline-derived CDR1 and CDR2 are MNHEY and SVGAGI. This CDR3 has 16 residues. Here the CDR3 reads CASSYSLATVQETQYF. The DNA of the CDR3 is TGTGCCAGCAGTTACTCCCTAGCGACCGTACAAGAGACCCAGTACTTC.

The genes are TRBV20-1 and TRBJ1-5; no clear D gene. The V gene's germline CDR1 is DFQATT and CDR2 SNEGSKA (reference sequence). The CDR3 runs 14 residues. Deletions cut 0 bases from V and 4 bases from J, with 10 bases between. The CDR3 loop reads CSARDTRSNQPQHF. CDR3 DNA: TGCAGTGCTAGAGATACCCGATCTAATCAGCCCCAGCATTTT.

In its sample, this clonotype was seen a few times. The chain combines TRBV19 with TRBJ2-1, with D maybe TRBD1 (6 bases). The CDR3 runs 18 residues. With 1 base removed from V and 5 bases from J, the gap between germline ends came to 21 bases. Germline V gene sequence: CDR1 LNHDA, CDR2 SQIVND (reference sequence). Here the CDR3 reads CASSIVVRTTGQHNEQFF. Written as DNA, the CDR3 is TGTGCCAGTAGTATAGTGGTTCGGACAACCGGACAGCACAATGAGCAGTTCTTC.

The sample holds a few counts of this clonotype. The CDR3, as DNA: TGCAGTGCTAGGCAGGGGGCAGCCCAAGAGACCCAGTACTTC. It is translated as CSARQGAAQETQYF. The chain combines TRBV20-1 with TRBJ2-5, with 8 nucleotides matching TRBD1. This CDR3 spans 14 amino acids. V was pared by 3 bases and J by 1 base, with 4 bases of the junction left unmatched. CDR1 is DFQATT, CDR2 SNEGSKA, per germline (reference sequence).

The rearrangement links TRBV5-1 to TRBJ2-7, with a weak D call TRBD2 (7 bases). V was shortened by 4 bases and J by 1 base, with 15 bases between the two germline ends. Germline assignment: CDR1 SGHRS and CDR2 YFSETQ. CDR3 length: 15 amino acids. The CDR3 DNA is TGCGCCAGCAGCAGGACTAGGGGGATTTCCTACGAGCAGTACTTC. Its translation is CASSRTRGISYEQYF.

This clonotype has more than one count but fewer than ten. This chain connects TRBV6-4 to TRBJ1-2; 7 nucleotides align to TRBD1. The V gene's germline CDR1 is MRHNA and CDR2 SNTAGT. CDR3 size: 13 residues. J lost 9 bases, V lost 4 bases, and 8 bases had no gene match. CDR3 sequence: CASSGGDSRSYTF. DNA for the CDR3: TGTGCCAGCAGTGGGGGGGACAGTCGGAGCTACACCTTC.

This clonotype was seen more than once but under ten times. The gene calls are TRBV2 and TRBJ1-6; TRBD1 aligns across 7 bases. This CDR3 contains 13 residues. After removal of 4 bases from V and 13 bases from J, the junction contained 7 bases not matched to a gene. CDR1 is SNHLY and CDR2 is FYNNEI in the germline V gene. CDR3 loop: CASSVQGESPLHF. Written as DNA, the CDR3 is TGTGCCAGCAGTGTCCAGGGGGAGAGCCCCCTCCACTTT.

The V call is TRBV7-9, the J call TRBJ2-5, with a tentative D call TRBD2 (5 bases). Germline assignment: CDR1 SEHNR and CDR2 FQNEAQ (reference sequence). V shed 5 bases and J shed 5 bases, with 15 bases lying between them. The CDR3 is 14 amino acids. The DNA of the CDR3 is TGTGCCAGCAGCCGGGCCCACAGCGGCGAGACCCAGTACTTC. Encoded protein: CASSRAHSGETQYF. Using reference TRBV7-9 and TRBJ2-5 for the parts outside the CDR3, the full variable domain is DTGVSQNPRHKITKRGQNVTFRCDPISEHNRLYWYRQTLGQGPEFLTYFQNEAQLEKSRLLSDRFSAERPKGSFSTLEIQRTEQGDSAMYLCASSRAHSGETQYFGPGTRLLVL.

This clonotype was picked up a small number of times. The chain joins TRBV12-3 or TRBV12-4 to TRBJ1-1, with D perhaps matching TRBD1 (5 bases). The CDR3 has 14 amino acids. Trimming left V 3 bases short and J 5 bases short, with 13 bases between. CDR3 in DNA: TGTGCCAGCAGTTTCAAAAGAGGGGAGACTGAAGCTTTCTTT. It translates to CASSFKRGETEAFF.

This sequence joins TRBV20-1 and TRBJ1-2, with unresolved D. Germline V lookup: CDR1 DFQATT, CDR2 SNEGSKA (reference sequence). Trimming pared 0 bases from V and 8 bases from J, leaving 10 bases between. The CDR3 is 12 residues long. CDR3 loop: CSARDKVSGYTF. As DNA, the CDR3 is TGCAGTGCTAGAGATAAAGTCTCGGGCTACACCTTC.

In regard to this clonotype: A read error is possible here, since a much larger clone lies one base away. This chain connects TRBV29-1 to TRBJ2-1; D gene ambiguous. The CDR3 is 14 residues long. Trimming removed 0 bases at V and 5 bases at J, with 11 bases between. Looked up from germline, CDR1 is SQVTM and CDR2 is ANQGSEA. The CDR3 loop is CSVEDPIPHNEQFF. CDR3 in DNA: TGCAGCGTTGAAGATCCGATCCCCCACAATGAGCAGTTCTTC.

The CDR3 DNA reads TGTGCTAGTGGTTTGGTAAAGCAGGGACAGGGGCAAGACGAGCAGTACTTC. This translates into CASGLVKQGQGQDEQYF. The rearrangement links TRBV12-5 to TRBJ2-7, with 10 bases matching TRBD1. CDR3 length equals 17 residues. Germline trimming cut 0 bases from V and 5 bases from J; bases unmatched to any gene: 10. Per germline, CDR1 LGHNT and CDR2 FRNRAP.

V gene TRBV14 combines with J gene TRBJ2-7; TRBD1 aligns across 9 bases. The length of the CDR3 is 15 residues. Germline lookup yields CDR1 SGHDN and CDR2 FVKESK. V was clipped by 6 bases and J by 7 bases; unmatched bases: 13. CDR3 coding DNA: TGTGCCAGCAGACCGTCCGGGACAGGGAGAGGGGAGCAGTACTTC. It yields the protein CASRPSGTGRGEQYF.

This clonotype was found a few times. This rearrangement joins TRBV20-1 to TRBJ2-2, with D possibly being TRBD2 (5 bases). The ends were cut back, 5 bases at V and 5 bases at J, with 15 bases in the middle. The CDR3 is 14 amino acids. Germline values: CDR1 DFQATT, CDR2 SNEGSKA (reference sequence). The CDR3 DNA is TGCAGTGCTTCAGAGGGCTTATGGACCGGGGAGCTGTTTTTT. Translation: CSASEGLWTGELFF.

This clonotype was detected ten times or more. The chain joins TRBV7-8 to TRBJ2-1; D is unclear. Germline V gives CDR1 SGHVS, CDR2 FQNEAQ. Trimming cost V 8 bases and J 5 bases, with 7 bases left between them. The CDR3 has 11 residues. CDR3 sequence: CASGSHNEQFF. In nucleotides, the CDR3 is TGTGCCAGCGGGTCTCACAATGAGCAGTTCTTC.

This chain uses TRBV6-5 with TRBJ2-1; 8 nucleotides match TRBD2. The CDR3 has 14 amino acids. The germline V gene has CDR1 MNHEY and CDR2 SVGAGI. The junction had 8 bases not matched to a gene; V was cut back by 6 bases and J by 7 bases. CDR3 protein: CASRPAGASNEQFF. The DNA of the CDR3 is TGTGCCAGCAGACCAGCGGGAGCATCGAATGAGCAGTTCTTC.

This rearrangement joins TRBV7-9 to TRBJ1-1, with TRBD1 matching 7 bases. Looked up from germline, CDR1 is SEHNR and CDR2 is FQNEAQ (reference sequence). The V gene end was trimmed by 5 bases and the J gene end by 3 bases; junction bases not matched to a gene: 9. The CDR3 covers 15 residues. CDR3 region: CASSLGGQPYTEAFF. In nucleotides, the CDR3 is TGTGCCAGCAGCCTAGGGGGACAGCCATACACTGAAGCTTTCTTT.

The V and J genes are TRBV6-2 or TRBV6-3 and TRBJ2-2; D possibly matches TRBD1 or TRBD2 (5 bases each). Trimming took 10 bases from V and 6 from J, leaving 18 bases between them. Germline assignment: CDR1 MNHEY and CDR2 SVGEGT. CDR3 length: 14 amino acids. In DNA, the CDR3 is TGTGCCATCTCGGGGCCGTGGCTAGCCGGGGAGCTGTTTTTT. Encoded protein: CAISGPWLAGELFF.